These 11 T cell receptor beta chains came from one sample sequenced in a study of blood T cell repertoires in COVID-19. Method: immunoSEQ multiplex PCR; TCRdb's copy keeps in-frame clones and lacks some. The sample carries some 350,000 clones, 88% recorded once. The sample was PBMCs or T cells enriched from blood (not recorded which). These receptors were taken from a man aged 25 to 40 who had recovered from COVID-19.

This chain links TRBV14 with TRBJ2-7, with D possibly TRBD2 on 5 matching bases. CDR1 SGHDN and CDR2 FVKESK come from the germline V gene. Trimming pared 2 bases from V and 5 bases from J, leaving 13 bases between. This CDR3 is 14 amino acids long. The CDR3 is CASSQLRDVHEQYF. In DNA, the CDR3 is TGTGCCAGCAGCCAATTGAGGGATGTCCACGAGCAGTACTTC. Filled out from reference TRBV14 and TRBJ2-7, the complete variable domain reads EAGVTQFPSHSVIEKGQTVTLRCDPISGHDNLYWYRRVMGKEIKFLLHFVKESKQDESGMPNNRFLAERTGGTYSTLKVQPAELEDSGVYFCASSQLRDVHEQYFGPGTRLTVT.

J is TRBJ2-7 and V is TRBV15; a possible D gene is TRBD1 (6 bases). There are 12 residues in the CDR3. In germline, CDR1 is LNHNV, CDR2 YYDKDF (reference sequence). Trimming removed 4 bases at V and 6 bases at J, with 10 bases between. In DNA, the CDR3 is TGTGCCACCAGCAAGTCAGGGGTCGAGCAGTACTTC. Translated, it gives CATSKSGVEQYF.

The rearrangement uses TRBV12-3 or TRBV12-4 and TRBJ1-2; the D gene is possibly TRBD1 (6 bases). The V end was cut by 4 bases, the J end by 8 bases, with 14 bases between. The CDR3 has 13 residues. The CDR3 region has the DNA TGTGCCAGCAGTTCCCTACGGACAGTGGGCTACACCTTC. It encodes CASSSLRTVGYTF.

The chain joins TRBV11-2 to TRBJ2-3; D remains unclear. The ends were cut back, 1 base at V and 0 bases at J, with 8 bases in the middle. Per the germline V gene, CDR1 is SGHAT and CDR2 is FQNNGV. This CDR3 spans 15 amino acids. CDR3 bases: TGTGCCAGCAGCTTAGGGTTGGCTAGCACAGATACGCAGTATTTT. Protein: CASSLGLASTDTQYF.

The V and J genes are TRBV19 and TRBJ1-5; D might be TRBD1 (5 bases). CDR3 length equals 15 residues. From germline, CDR1 is LNHDA and CDR2 SQIVND (reference sequence). V was pared by 3 bases and J by 7 bases, with 16 bases between. The CDR3, as DNA: TGTGCCAGTAGTATTAAGGGGTTTAGTGGACAGCCCCAGCATTTT. Its translation: CASSIKGFSGQPQHF.

The J gene is TRBJ1-6, the V gene TRBV9; 8 bases are a match to TRBD1. The germline CDR1 and CDR2 sequences are SGDLS and YYNGEE. The junction had 4 bases not matched to a gene; V was cut back by 4 bases and J by 7 bases. This CDR3 region has 14 residues. The CDR3 bases are TGTGCCAGCAGCCTCCGGGACAGGAATTCACCCCTCCACTTT. Its protein is CASSLRDRNSPLHF.

V usage is TRBV5-1 and J usage is TRBJ2-3, with D possibly being TRBD2 (7 bases). The length of the CDR3 is 15 residues. Germline assignment: CDR1 SGHRS and CDR2 YFSETQ. V lost 4 bases and J 4 bases, leaving 16 bases between the germline ends. CDR3 DNA sequence: TGCGCCAGCAGCCCTAGGGGGGGCCCCTCAGATACGCAGTATTTT. Protein: CASSPRGGPSDTQYF.

Concerning this clone itself: One end of the junction fails to match germline, which may point to a read error. The identical CDR3 is also encoded by other nucleotide sequences in the sample. This rearrangement joins TRBV18 to TRBJ1-4; 9 bases align to TRBD1. Germline V gene sequence: CDR1 KGHSH, CDR2 LQKENI. The CDR3 totals 14 residues. CDR3 DNA sequence: TGTGCCAGCTCCCCACAGGGGGCCGATGAAAAACTGTTTTTT. Its translation is CASSPQGADEKLFF.

The rearrangement links TRBV27 to TRBJ1-6; TRBD1 agrees at 9 bases. The CDR3 loop spans 14 amino acids. V was clipped by 4 bases and J by 13 bases; unmatched bases: 8. CDR1 and CDR2 from the germline V gene are MNHEY and SMNVEV (reference sequence). The CDR3 DNA sequence: TGTGCCAGCAGTTCAAGGACAGGGGAGGCTCCCCTCCACTTT. This sequence encodes CASSSRTGEAPLHF.

The rearrangement joins TRBV9 to TRBJ2-2; TRBD2 matches at 7 bases. Losses at the gene ends were 2 bases for V and 0 bases for J; bases not matched to a gene: 7. The CDR3 is made up of 17 amino acids. Germline V CDR1 and CDR2: SGDLS, YYNGEE. The CDR3 sequence: CASSVRRGNPNTGELFF. CDR3 bases: TGTGCCAGCAGCGTCAGGCGGGGGAACCCGAACACCGGGGAGCTGTTTTTT.

The chain carries TRBV19 and TRBJ2-2, with D tentatively TRBD1 (6 bases). CDR3 length: 13 amino acids. Germline V lookup: CDR1 LNHDA, CDR2 SQIVND (reference sequence). V was pared by 3 bases and J by 5 bases, with 7 bases between. The CDR3 DNA follows: TGTGCCAGTAGTATCCAGGGGACCGGGGAGCTGTTTTTT. It translates to CASSIQGTGELFF.